This is a list of T cell receptor beta chains from one sample in a study of T cell repertoires in cytomegalovirus infection. TCRdb re-analysed the reads in MiXCR, keeping a single row per CDR3 protein. The sample yields approximately 200,000 distinct CDR3 sequences, about 20% seen once. Sequenced sample: CD8+ T cells from PBMCs. These TCRs come from a human donor in good health (CMV status not recorded). Some clones in this sample may be carry-over from other donors' samples. Each CDR3 is given without its conserved first and last residue.

cdr3_aa: ASSIWHSYNEQF; j_call: TRBJ2-1; v_call: TRBV19
cdr3_aa: ANSPGDEGLRTEAF; j_call: TRBJ1-1; v_call: TRBV7-8
cdr3_aa: ASSGSRDRGFVYGYT; j_call: TRBJ1-2; v_call: TRBV7-9
cdr3_aa: ATSSLPAAWRLAGGTDTQY; j_call: TRBJ2-3; v_call: TRBV15
cdr3_aa: ASSYARAANGYT; j_call: TRBJ1-2; v_call: TRBV6-6
cdr3_aa: ASSLAAGRSTDTQY; j_call: TRBJ2-3; v_call: TRBV7-8
cdr3_aa: ASSLDGVPYEQY; j_call: TRBJ2-7; v_call: TRBV7-8
cdr3_aa: ASLTSGGNQETQY; j_call: TRBJ2-5; v_call: TRBV2
cdr3_aa: ASSAGTGNEKLF; j_call: TRBJ1-4; v_call: TRBV7-9
cdr3_aa: ASSEGGTGNTGELF; j_call: TRBJ2-2; v_call: TRBV2
cdr3_aa: ASSSQGNEQF; j_call: TRBJ2-1; v_call: TRBV7-6
cdr3_aa: ASNTLWQDSTYEQY; j_call: TRBJ2-7; v_call: TRBV2
cdr3_aa: ASSQEASNTGELF; j_call: TRBJ2-2; v_call: TRBV4-1
cdr3_aa: ASSLWGDTGELF; j_call: TRBJ2-2; v_call: TRBV28
cdr3_aa: ASSPTSGLLDTQY; j_call: TRBJ2-3; v_call: TRBV7-2
cdr3_aa: ASSQPLGVEAF; j_call: TRBJ1-1; v_call: TRBV4-1
cdr3_aa: ASSRVGQGLQETQY; j_call: TRBJ2-5; v_call: TRBV28